The entry below gives a single T cell receptor (beta chain) sequence along with its context. CDR1 is SGDLS and CDR2 is YYNGEE in the germline V gene. Trimming cost V 4 bases and J 3 bases; bases outside gene matches: 16. The CDR3 length is 20 residues. TCRdb's table, derived via immunoSEQ multiplex PCR, lists solely in-frame clones and lacks some. Here the sample spans 40,000 to 50,000 clones, 70% to 90% being singletons. The data stem from a study of T cell changes during pregnancy in multiple sclerosis. The source is a female donor with multiple sclerosis, enrolled in a pregnancy study. V is TRBV9 and J is TRBJ2-1, with 13 bases that match TRBD2. The source was CD4+ T cells from peripheral blood mononuclear cells, collected in the first trimester of pregnancy. The CDR3 sequence: CASSPRLAGGPNPGYNEQFF. CDR3 sequence (DNA): TGTGCCAGCAGCCCACGACTAGCGGGAGGTCCTAACCCAGGCTACAATGAGCAGTTCTTC. The full variable domain, with the rest looked up from reference TRBV9 and TRBJ2-1, is DSGVTQTPKHLITATGQRVTLRCSPRSGDLSVYWYQQSLDQGLQFLIQYYNGEERAKGNILERFSAQQFPDLHSELNLSSLELGDSALYFCASSPRLAGGPNPGYNEQFFGPGTRLTVL.